This TCR beta chain was sequenced for a study of blood T cell repertoires in COVID-19. V was clipped by 5 bases and J by 5 bases, with 13 bases between them. The length of the CDR3 is 13 residues. TCRdb's table, derived via immunoSEQ multiplex PCR, lists solely in-frame clones and lacks some. This sample has about 140,000 clones, with 65% to 90% found just once. The sequence derives from a man aged 50 to 60 with acute or convalescent COVID-19. The gene calls are TRBV12-3 or TRBV12-4 and TRBJ2-7; D may be TRBD1 (6 bases). Input material: peripheral blood. The CDR3 is CASSRQGYHEQYF. CDR3 bases: TGTGCCAGCAGTCGTCAGGGGTACCACGAGCAGTACTTC.